The clone carrying this T cell receptor beta chain turned up a few times. The antigen remains undetermined. These data originate in a study of response to subunit inactivated influenza vaccine. TCRdb fed the RT-PCR reads into MiXCR, producing one record per CDR3 protein. This table holds about 520,000 distinct CDR3 sequences, around 25% found once. The V gene's germline CDR1 is WSHSY and CDR2 SAAADI. This CDR3 region has 15 residues. V lost 3 bases and J 4 bases, leaving 15 bases between the germline ends. Points from the study as a whole: Authors suggested seasonal influenza vaccinations each recruit few new T cells.

The rearrangement uses TRBV10-2 and TRBJ1-2; tentatively, D is TRBD1 (6 bases). The TCR sequence derives from a man aged 45-65 years who received an inactivated influenza vaccine. Sequenced material: CD4+ T cells sorted from PBMCs, taken 5 days after vaccination. CDR3 DNA: TGCGCCAGCAGTGAAACGGACAGATACTCCTATGGCTACACCTTC. Translated, it gives CASSETDRYSYGYTF.